Sequencing of this TCR beta chain was carried out in a study of blood T cell repertoires in COVID-19. About the research overall: The United States, Italy and Spain supplied acute and convalescent COVID-19 samples.

CDR3 length: 14 amino acids. Germline loops: CDR1 MDHEN, CDR2 SYDVKM. The germline V and J ends were trimmed by 5 bases and 0 bases, with 11 bases remaining between them. The repertoire was sequenced with immunoSEQ multiplex PCR; TCRdb's copy has only in-frame clones and lacks some. The table includes approximately 70,000 clones, around 86% detected once. What was sequenced was peripheral blood. The rearrangement links TRBV28 to TRBJ2-7, with D tentatively TRBD2 (5 bases). The sequence derives from a man over 45 with active COVID-19. The CDR3 loop reads CASSPRGSSYEQYF. DNA of the CDR3: TGTGCCAGCAGTCCCCGGGGAAGCTCCTACGAGCAGTACTTC.